A single sample gave rise to the 9 T cell receptor beta chains below, sequenced in a study of shared clonotypes between healthy human individuals. Sequencing used immunoSEQ multiplex PCR; TCRdb keeps in-frame clones, though not all of them. Of 2,500,000 or so clones in the sample, roughly 92% were seen once. The sequencing input was naive CD4+ T cells sorted from blood. Sample subset: CD45RA+ positively selected. The receptors were gathered from a man younger than 35 in good health.

Note on this clone: Other DNA sequences in the same sample also yield this CDR3. V gene TRBV28 combines with J gene TRBJ2-7, with no clear D. The CDR3 has 12 residues. V was clipped by 2 bases and J by 4 bases, with 6 bases between them. Germline loops: CDR1 MDHEN, CDR2 SYDVKM. The CDR3 sequence is CASSLVTYEQYF. The CDR3 DNA reads as TGTGCCAGCAGTTTAGTGACTTACGAGCAGTACTTC.

J is TRBJ2-7 and V is TRBV25-1, with D possibly TRBD1 on 6 matching bases. Germline loops: CDR1 MGHDK, CDR2 SYGVNS. This CDR3 is 14 amino acids long. V was cut by 10 bases and J by 0 bases, with 16 bases left in between. The CDR3: CANQTGSLSYEQYF. The CDR3 DNA is TGTGCCAACCAGACAGGTTCTCTCTCCTACGAGCAGTACTTC.

The chain recombines TRBV18 with TRBJ1-1; D is undetermined. The CDR3 extends over 13 amino acids. Germline CDR1 and CDR2: KGHSH and LQKENI. The V end lost 8 bases, the J end lost 5 bases, and 15 bases lay between the germline ends. CDR3 nucleotide sequence: TGTGCCAGCATAGTCGGAATAGGAACTGAAGCTTTCTTT. This gives the protein CASIVGIGTEAFF.

To note about this clone: In the same sample, other DNA sequences code for this CDR3. V usage is TRBV7-2 and J usage is TRBJ2-3; tentative D call: TRBD2 (6 bases). The CDR3 spans 14 residues. The germline gives CDR1 SGHTA, CDR2 FQGNSA. The V and J ends lost 2 bases and 4 bases respectively, with 10 bases between them. This CDR3 is CASSLSASADTQYF. The CDR3 nucleotides are TGTGCCAGCAGCTTATCGGCTAGCGCAGATACGCAGTATTTT. Variable domain in full (rest from reference TRBV7-2 and TRBJ2-3): GAGVSQSPSNKVTEKGKDVELRCDPISGHTALYWYRQSLGQGLEFLIYFQGNSAPDKSGLPSDRFSAERTGGSVSTLTIQRTQQEDSAVYLCASSLSASADTQYFGPGTRLTVL.

The chain links TRBV11-2 to TRBJ2-7, with D possibly called TRBD1 or TRBD2 (5 bases each). The CDR3 loop spans 13 amino acids. With 3 bases removed from V and 3 bases from J, the gap between germline ends came to 9 bases. Germline-derived CDR1 and CDR2 are SGHAT and FQNNGV. The CDR3 region is CASSLGRNYEQYF. The CDR3 DNA sequence: TGTGCCAGCAGCTTGGGACGGAACTACGAGCAGTACTTC. Combining the CDR3 with reference TRBV11-2 and TRBJ2-7 gives the whole variable domain EAGVAQSPRYKIIEKRQSVAFWCNPISGHATLYWYQQILGQGPKLLIQFQNNGVVDDSQLPKDRFSAERLKGVDSTLKIQPAKLEDSAVYLCASSLGRNYEQYFGPGTRLTVT.

This chain links TRBV6-1 with TRBJ2-7; D might be TRBD2 (6 bases). The V gene lost 3 bases and the J gene lost 0 bases, with 9 bases spanning the gap. Per the germline V gene, CDR1 is MNHNS and CDR2 is SASEGT. The CDR3 runs to 14 residues. CDR3 region: CASSEGLLSYEQYF. For the CDR3, the DNA is TGTGCCAGCAGTGAGGGACTTCTCTCCTACGAGCAGTACTTC.

This chain connects TRBV9 to TRBJ1-6, with 8 positions matching TRBD1. This CDR3 has 15 residues. J lost 6 bases, V lost 3 bases, and 5 bases had no gene match. Germline assignment: CDR1 SGDLS and CDR2 YYNGEE. CDR3 sequence (DNA): TGTGCCAGCAGCGCGACAGGGGAGGGTAATTCACCCCTCCACTTT. This codes for CASSATGEGNSPLHF. Filled out from reference TRBV9 and TRBJ1-6, the complete variable domain reads DSGVTQTPKHLITATGQRVTLRCSPRSGDLSVYWYQQSLDQGLQFLIQYYNGEERAKGNILERFSAQQFPDLHSELNLSSLELGDSALYFCASSATGEGNSPLHFGNGTRLTVT.

The V gene is TRBV5-1, the J gene TRBJ1-1; D might be TRBD1 (6 bases). CDR3 length: 14 amino acids. Trimming left V 4 bases short and J 1 base short, with 11 bases between. The germline CDR1 and CDR2 sequences are SGHRS and YFSETQ. CDR3 loop: CASSPQGRNTEAFF. The CDR3 DNA sequence: TGCGCCAGCAGCCCCCAGGGGAGGAACACTGAAGCTTTCTTT.

This chain uses TRBV11-3 with TRBJ2-3; D may be TRBD1 or TRBD2 (6 bases each). The germline V and J ends were trimmed by 5 bases and 1 base, with 13 bases remaining between them. Germline V gene data show CDR1 as SGHNT and CDR2 as YENEEA. The CDR3 consists of 15 residues. Here the CDR3 reads CASSTGGRRTDTQYF. Written as DNA, the CDR3 is TGTGCCAGCAGCACTGGGGGGCGGCGCACAGATACGCAGTATTTT.